The next 24 T cell receptor beta chains were all read from a single sample in a study of T cell clones after liver transplantation. Profiling relied on immunoSEQ multiplex PCR, and the TCRdb table lists in-frame clones only, not all of them. The sample shows roughly 74,000 clones, 80% of them seen only once. The sample consisted of CD4+ T cells from blood, taken before liver transplant. Receptor source: a human donor who received a liver transplant.

This chain joins TRBV28 and TRBJ1-2, with D perhaps TRBD1 (5 bases). CDR3 length equals 16 residues. Germline CDR1 is MDHEN and CDR2 is SYDVKM. V lost 6 bases and J 3 bases, leaving 20 bases between the germline ends. CDR3 sequence (DNA): TGTGCCAGCAGCGCCGGCTCGGGAGGGGCTTACTATGGCTACACCTTC. Residues: CASSAGSGGAYYGYTF.

This clone was seen a single time. V and J are TRBV5-1 and TRBJ2-3, with a tentative D call TRBD1 (6 bases). V shed 6 bases and J shed 3 bases, with 14 bases lying between them. The CDR3 runs to 14 residues. Germline V gives CDR1 SGHRS, CDR2 YFSETQ. CDR3 bases: TGCGCCAGCAACCGAATGCAGGGGACAGATACGCAGTATTTT. Its protein is CASNRMQGTDTQYF. The full variable domain, completed using reference TRBV5-1 and TRBJ2-3, is KAGVTQTPRYLIKTRGQQVTLSCSPISGHRSVSWYQQTPGQGLQFLFEYFSETQRNKGNFPGRFSGRQFSNSRSEMNVSTLELGDSALYLCASNRMQGTDTQYFGPGTRLTVL.

V gene TRBV19 combines with J gene TRBJ2-1; a possible D gene is TRBD2 (6 bases). The V and J ends lost 3 bases and 0 bases respectively, with 9 bases between them. CDR3 length: 15 residues. Germline V CDR1 and CDR2: LNHDA, SQIVND (reference sequence). This CDR3 is CASSMEGSSYNEQFF. The CDR3 bases are TGTGCCAGTAGTATGGAGGGAAGCTCCTACAATGAGCAGTTCTTC.

The CDR3 bases are TGTGCCAGCAGCCCCGCCGGGACCTTGGATCAGCCCCAGCATTTT. Residues: CASSPAGTLDQPQHF. The chain is built from TRBV11-2 and TRBJ1-5; D may be TRBD1 (5 bases). The germline gives CDR1 SGHAT, CDR2 FQNNGV. The V end lost 5 bases, the J end lost 5 bases, and 16 bases lay between the germline ends. The CDR3 is made up of 15 amino acids.

The CDR3 loop reads CASSFQGHRGQGEQFF. CDR3 nucleotide sequence: TGTGCCAGCAGTTTCCAAGGGCACAGGGGGCAGGGTGAGCAGTTCTTC. V is TRBV27 and J is TRBJ2-1; 9 nucleotides align to TRBD1. The V gene end was trimmed by 3 bases and the J gene end by 9 bases; junction bases not matched to a gene: 12. CDR3 length: 16 residues. The germline gives CDR1 MNHEY, CDR2 SMNVEV (reference sequence).

The sample holds a few counts of this clone. The chain recombines TRBV9 with TRBJ2-3; no clear D gene. This CDR3 region has 12 residues. CDR1 and CDR2 from the germline V gene are SGDLS and YYNGEE. The germline V and J ends were trimmed by 0 bases and 9 bases, with 8 bases remaining between them. The CDR3 reads CASSVGENTQYF. In nucleotides, the CDR3 is TGTGCCAGCAGCGTAGGAGAGAACACGCAGTATTTT.

This sequence joins TRBV30 and TRBJ1-2, with unresolved D. The CDR3 is 13 amino acids. Germline V gives CDR1 GTSNPN, CDR2 SVGIG (reference sequence). V gave up 1 base and J gave up 4 bases, with 10 bases separating them. The CDR3 coding sequence is TGTGCCTGGAGTGCTGACGGACTCTATGGCTACACCTTC. This codes for CAWSADGLYGYTF.

The J gene is TRBJ1-5, the V gene TRBV2; D is possibly TRBD1 (5 bases). The CDR3 has 14 residues. The V end was cut by 7 bases, the J end by 2 bases, with 12 bases between. Germline V lookup: CDR1 SNHLY, CDR2 FYNNEI. CDR3 sequence: CASTGLWGNQPQHF. The CDR3 nucleotides are TGTGCCAGCACAGGGCTCTGGGGCAATCAGCCCCAGCATTTT. Based on the CDR3 plus reference TRBV2 and TRBJ1-5, the full variable domain is EPEVTQTPSHQVTQMGQEVILRCVPISNHLYFYWYRQILGQKVEFLVSFYNNEISEKSEIFDDQFSVERPDGSNFTLKIRSTKLEDSAMYFCASTGLWGNQPQHFGDGTRLSIL.

This chain joins TRBV5-1 and TRBJ1-5; no reliable D call. Per germline, CDR1 SGHRS and CDR2 YFSETQ. The CDR3 sequence is 14 residues long. Trimming cost V 0 bases and J 3 bases, with 7 bases left between them. The CDR3 DNA reads TGCGCCAGCAGCTTGGCCGGGCACAATCAGCCCCAGCATTTT. Its protein is CASSLAGHNQPQHF.

The rearrangement uses TRBV18 and TRBJ2-7; D unresolved. The germline CDR1 and CDR2 sequences are KGHSH and LQKENI. The CDR3 is made up of 14 amino acids. Trimming stripped 8 bases from V and 0 bases from J, with 14 bases between. CDR3 loop: CASRQFTNSYEQYF. Written as DNA, the CDR3 is TGTGCCAGCCGACAATTCACAAACTCCTACGAGCAGTACTTC.

This clone was detected only a few times. For the CDR3, the DNA is TGTGCCAGTAGTAGTGTTGGAGGTATGAATGAAAAACTGTTTTTT. Its translation is CASSSVGGMNEKLFF. The rearrangement uses TRBV19 and TRBJ1-4; D is ambiguous. This CDR3 has 15 residues. The germline V gene has CDR1 LNHDA and CDR2 SQIVND (reference sequence). The V gene lost 4 bases and the J gene lost 5 bases, with 14 bases spanning the gap.

The V gene is TRBV5-4, the J gene TRBJ2-1; TRBD2 agrees at 8 bases. Germline lookup yields CDR1 SGHNT and CDR2 YYREEE (reference sequence). This CDR3 has 16 amino acids. After removal of 2 bases from V and 0 bases from J, the junction contained 4 bases not matched to a gene. CDR3 DNA: TGTGCCAGCAGCTTCCTAGCGGGTTACTCCTACAATGAGCAGTTCTTC. As protein: CASSFLAGYSYNEQFF.

The table lists this clone with a few counts. The rearrangement joins TRBV15 to TRBJ2-2; TRBD1 is a possible D gene (6 bases). Deletions cut 5 bases from V and 6 bases from J, with 13 bases between. CDR3 size: 14 residues. Germline lookup yields CDR1 LNHNV and CDR2 YYDKDF (reference sequence). In nucleotides, the CDR3 is TGTGCCACCAGCGTTTTTACAGGGTCCGGGGAGCTGTTTTTT. Its translation: CATSVFTGSGELFF.

V and J are TRBV19 and TRBJ2-5, with D possibly being TRBD2 (6 bases). Germline V CDR1 and CDR2: LNHDA, SQIVND (reference sequence). Trimming removed 0 bases at V and 1 base at J, with 18 bases between. The CDR3 consists of 18 residues. DNA for the CDR3: TGTGCCAGTAGTATAGATCGGAGGGACCCCGGGACCCAAGAGACCCAGTACTTC. It is translated as CASSIDRRDPGTQETQYF.

This clone was found once. The chain uses TRBV5-1 and TRBJ2-5; D gene ambiguous. The CDR3 spans 13 residues. Germline-derived CDR1 and CDR2 are SGHRS and YFSETQ. V lost 1 base to trimming and J lost 6 bases, with 10 bases between them. The CDR3 sequence is CASSLRASQTQYF. The CDR3 DNA reads as TGCGCCAGCAGCTTGAGGGCCTCACAGACCCAGTACTTC.

The chain recombines TRBV7-2 with TRBJ2-4, with D perhaps matching TRBD1 or TRBD2 (5 bases each). Germline V gene data show CDR1 as SGHTA and CDR2 as FQGNSA. Trimming took off 5 bases at V and 9 bases at J, with 17 bases between the two ends. CDR3 length: 14 amino acids. CDR3 loop: CASSPLRDEGIQYF. The CDR3 DNA reads TGTGCCAGCAGCCCCCTCCGGGACGAAGGCATTCAGTACTTC. Supplemented by reference TRBV7-2 and TRBJ2-4, the full variable domain reads GAGVSQSPSNKVTEKGKDVELRCDPISGHTALYWYRQSLGQGLEFLIYFQGNSAPDKSGLPSDRFSAERTGGSVSTLTIQRTQQEDSAVYLCASSPLRDEGIQYFGAGTRLSVL.

This clone was counted once. This chain connects TRBV5-1 to TRBJ2-7; D call uncertain. The CDR3 extends over 12 amino acids. Germline CDR1 SGHRS, CDR2 YFSETQ. Trimming shortened V by 4 bases and J by 2 bases, and 7 bases separated the two germline ends. The DNA for the CDR3 is TGCGCCAGCAGCACGAACACCTACGAGCAGTACTTC. This translates into CASSTNTYEQYF.

The genes are TRBV11-3 and TRBJ2-3; 13 positions match TRBD2. With V trimmed by 5 bases and J by 2 bases, 7 bases remained unmatched. Per germline, CDR1 SGHNT and CDR2 YENEEA. This CDR3 has 17 amino acids. DNA for the CDR3: TGTGCCAGCAGCCTGGAGGGACTAGCGGGGCACACAGATACGCAGTATTTT. Translated: CASSLEGLAGHTDTQYF.

V gene TRBV18 combines with J gene TRBJ1-1; tentatively, D is TRBD1 (5 bases). CDR1 and CDR2 (germline): KGHSH, LQKENI. V shed 2 bases and J shed 4 bases, with 8 bases lying between them. This CDR3 is built from 13 residues. The CDR3 bases are TGTGCCAGCTCACCAGGGGCCGCCACTGAAGCTTTCTTT. This gives the protein CASSPGAATEAFF.

V and J are TRBV6-1 and TRBJ1-2, with TRBD1 identical over 7 bases. Germline V gives CDR1 MNHNS, CDR2 SASEGT. The CDR3 covers 13 residues. The J segment lost 2 bases and the V segment lost 5 bases, leaving 2 bases of the junction unmatched. In DNA, the CDR3 is TGTGCCAGCAGTATACAGGGGAACTATGGCTACACCTTC. Its protein is CASSIQGNYGYTF.

The chain is built from TRBV2 and TRBJ2-3, with a weak D call TRBD2 (5 bases). Germline CDR1 is SNHLY and CDR2 is FYNNEI. The CDR3 loop spans 13 amino acids. V was trimmed by 10 bases and J by 1 base, leaving 12 bases between them. The CDR3 loop is CATERTGTDTQYF. CDR3 coding DNA: TGTGCCACCGAGCGGACGGGCACAGATACGCAGTATTTT.

The chain uses TRBV5-1 and TRBJ1-5; D gene ambiguous. V was pared by 4 bases and J by 4 bases, with 9 bases between. CDR1 is SGHRS and CDR2 is YFSETQ in the germline V gene. The CDR3 is 13 residues long. CDR3 residues: CASSPDPNQPQHF. In nucleotides, the CDR3 is TGCGCCAGCAGCCCCGACCCGAATCAGCCCCAGCATTTT.

This clone was detected a few times. The chain couples TRBV6-5 to TRBJ1-1, with unresolved D. Germline V gene data show CDR1 as MNHEY and CDR2 as SVGAGI. V gave up 2 bases and J gave up 0 bases, with 10 bases separating them. The CDR3 extends over 15 amino acids. The CDR3 region is CASSYRNFMNTEAFF. CDR3 nucleotides: TGTGCCAGCAGTTACAGGAATTTCATGAACACTGAAGCTTTCTTT.

V gene TRBV28 combines with J gene TRBJ1-1; possibly TRBD1 for D (5 bases). Germline V lookup: CDR1 MDHEN, CDR2 SYDVKM. V was cut by 6 bases and J by 5 bases, with 19 bases left in between. This CDR3 spans 15 amino acids. The CDR3: CASSPSTRGVTEAFF. As DNA, the CDR3 is TGTGCCAGCAGCCCAAGTACCCGGGGGGTGACTGAAGCTTTCTTT.